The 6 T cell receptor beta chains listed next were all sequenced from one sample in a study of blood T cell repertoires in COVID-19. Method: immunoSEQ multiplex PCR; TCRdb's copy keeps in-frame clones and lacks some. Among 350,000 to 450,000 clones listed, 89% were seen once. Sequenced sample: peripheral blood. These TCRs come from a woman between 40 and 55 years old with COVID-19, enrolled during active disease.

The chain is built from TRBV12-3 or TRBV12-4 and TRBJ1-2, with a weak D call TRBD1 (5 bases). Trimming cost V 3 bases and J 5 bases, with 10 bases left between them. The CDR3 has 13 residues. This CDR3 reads CASSLNRPYGYTF. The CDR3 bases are TGTGCCAGCAGTTTGAACAGGCCATATGGCTACACCTTC.

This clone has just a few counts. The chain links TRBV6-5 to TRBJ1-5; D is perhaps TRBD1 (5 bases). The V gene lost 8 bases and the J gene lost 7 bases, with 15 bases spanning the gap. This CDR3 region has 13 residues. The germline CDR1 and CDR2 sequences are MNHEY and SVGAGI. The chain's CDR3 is CASWGGAGQPQHF. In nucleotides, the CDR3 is TGTGCCAGCTGGGGAGGGGCAGGGCAGCCCCAGCATTTT.

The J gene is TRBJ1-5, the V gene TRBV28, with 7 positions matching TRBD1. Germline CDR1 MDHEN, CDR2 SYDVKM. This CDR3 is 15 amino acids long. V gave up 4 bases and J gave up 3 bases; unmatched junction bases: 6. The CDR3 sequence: CASSSGTVPNQPQHF. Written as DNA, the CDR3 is TGTGCCAGCAGTTCCGGGACAGTCCCCAATCAGCCCCAGCATTTT.

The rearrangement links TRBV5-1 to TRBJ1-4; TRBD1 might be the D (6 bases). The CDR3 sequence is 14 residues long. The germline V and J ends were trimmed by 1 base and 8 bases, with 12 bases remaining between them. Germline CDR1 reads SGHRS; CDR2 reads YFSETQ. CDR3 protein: CASSLTGTREKLFF. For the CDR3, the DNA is TGCGCCAGCAGCTTGACCGGGACAAGGGAAAAACTGTTTTTT.

The CDR3 sequence is CASQVGYNQPQHF. The CDR3 DNA reads as TGTGCCAGCCAGGTGGGCTACAATCAGCCCCAGCATTTT. V usage is TRBV6-5 and J usage is TRBJ1-5; D is uncertain. The ends were cut back, 8 bases at V and 3 bases at J, with 11 bases in the middle. The CDR3 sequence is 13 residues long. Germline assignment: CDR1 MNHEY and CDR2 SVGAGI.

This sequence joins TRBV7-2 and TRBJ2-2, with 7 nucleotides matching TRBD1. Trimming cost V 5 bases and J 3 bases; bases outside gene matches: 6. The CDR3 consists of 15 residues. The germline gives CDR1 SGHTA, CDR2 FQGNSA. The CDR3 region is CASSQNRGDTGELFF. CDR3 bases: TGTGCCAGCAGCCAGAACAGGGGAGACACCGGGGAGCTGTTTTTT.